This is a list of T cell receptor beta chains from one sample in a study of regulatory T cells in long-lasting Graves disease. TCRdb recomputed calls from the multiplex PCR reads with MiXCR, one row per CDR3 protein. The sample contains some 560,000 distinct CDR3 sequences, roughly 15% of which appear only once. These sequences were also reported in another study, on T cells in Graves' hyperthyroidism and ophthalmopathy.

This material consisted of peripheral blood mononuclear cells (PBMCs), taken at new diagnosis, from a patient treated with antithyroid drugs. The receptors were sampled from a woman aged 40 to 65 with Graves disease. The CDR3 runs from the conserved cysteine through the conserved F or W. A D gene is named only where the DNA matches it firmly. Rows may omit the clone size; those that give it use once, few, many or a size class.

d_gene,abundance,v_gene,j_gene,CDR3aa,CDR3nt
TRBD2,few,TRBV3-1,TRBJ2-1,CASSQTRASGSYNEQFF,TGTGCCAGCAGCCAAACGAGGGCTAGCGGTTCCTACAATGAGCAGTTCTTC
-,-,TRBV12-3/TRBV12-4,TRBJ2-4,CASSETQSFQYF,TGTGCCAGCAGTGAGACGCAGTCCTTTCAGTACTTC
TRBD2,few,TRBV12-3/TRBV12-4,TRBJ2-3,CASSLEVAGVFSSQYF,TGTGCCAGCAGTTTAGAGGTAGCGGGGGTGTTTAGTTCGCAGTATTTT
-,few,TRBV9,TRBJ1-2,CASSVEQGSRGYTF,TGTGCCAGCAGCGTCGAACAGGGATCTCGTGGCTACACCTTC
-,many,TRBV12-3/TRBV12-4,TRBJ1-1,CASSSSPGLLMNTEAFF,TGTGCCAGCAGTTCGTCTCCAGGTCTTCTTATGAACACTGAAGCTTTCTTT
-,many,TRBV3-1,TRBJ2-3,CASSQVAVTDTQYF,TGTGCCAGCAGCCAAGTGGCAGTCACAGATACGCAGTATTTT
-,many,TRBV11-2,TRBJ1-3,CASSAQGTGNTIYF,TGTGCCAGCAGCGCCCAGGGCACTGGAAACACCATATATTTT
-,many,TRBV3-1,TRBJ2-5,CASSPRQGGQETQYF,TGTGCCAGCAGCCCCAGACAGGGAGGACAAGAGACCCAGTACTTC
-,few,TRBV20-1,TRBJ2-5,CSATPLVQETQYF,TGCAGTGCTACCCCTCTAGTTCAAGAGACCCAGTACTTC
-,many,TRBV2,TRBJ2-2,CASSERRDTGELFF,TGTGCCAGCAGTGAGAGAAGGGACACCGGGGAGCTGTTTTTT
-,-,TRBV2,TRBJ2-7,CASSKFGVEVSYEQYF,TGTGCCAGCAGTAAGTTCGGGGTGGAAGTGTCCTACGAGCAGTACTTC
TRBD1,-,TRBV24-1,TRBJ1-5,CATSDTGTGGTSNQPQHF,TGTGCCACCAGTGATACGGGGACAGGGGGAACGAGCAATCAGCCCCAGCATTTT
-,few,TRBV6-2/TRBV6-3,TRBJ2-4,CASSEGRGSNIQYF,TGTGCCAGCAGTGAGGGACGGGGGAGTAACATTCAGTACTTC
TRBD2,few,TRBV30,TRBJ2-7,CAWTTGLEHEQYF,TGTGCCTGGACCACCGGACTAGAACACGAGCAGTACTTC
TRBD2,few,TRBV12-3/TRBV12-4,TRBJ2-1,CASSLVAGGRHEQFF,TGTGCCAGCAGCCTAGTGGCGGGGGGGCGCCATGAGCAGTTCTTC
-,few,TRBV7-3,TRBJ2-2,CASSLSRTLNTGELFF,TGTGCCAGCAGCTTATCTAGGACACTAAACACCGGGGAGCTGTTTTTT
-,many,TRBV18,TRBJ1-2,CASSPNAGMDGYTF,TGTGCCAGCTCACCAAACGCCGGGATGGATGGCTACACCTTC
-,-,TRBV6-1,TRBJ2-6,CASSASGANVLTF,TGTGCCAGCAGCGCGTCTGGGGCCAACGTCCTGACTTTC